Shown below are 2 T cell receptor beta chains from a single sample sequenced in a study of blood T cell repertoires in COVID-19. Profiled with immunoSEQ multiplex PCR; TCRdb holds only in-frame clones, not every one. The sample lists some 300,000 clones; about 90% were seen once. Sequencing was performed on PBMCs or T cells enriched from blood (not recorded which). The receptor source for this set is a woman aged 50 to 60 who had been exposed to COVID-19.

This sequence joins TRBV11-2 and TRBJ2-3; 7 nucleotides agree with TRBD1. The V and J ends lost 4 bases and 4 bases, in that order; junction bases with no gene match: 8. The germline V gene encodes CDR1 SGHAT and CDR2 FQNNGV. The CDR3 length is 15 residues. This CDR3 is CASSYLTGLADTQYF. In DNA form, the CDR3 reads TGTGCCAGCAGCTACTTGACAGGGCTGGCAGATACGCAGTATTTT. Full variable domain (missing parts from reference TRBV11-2 and TRBJ2-3): EAGVAQSPRYKIIEKRQSVAFWCNPISGHATLYWYQQILGQGPKLLIQFQNNGVVDDSQLPKDRFSAERLKGVDSTLKIQPAKLEDSAVYLCASSYLTGLADTQYFGPGTRLTVL.

The chain joins TRBV9 to TRBJ2-3; 7 bases map to TRBD1. Germline V gives CDR1 SGDLS, CDR2 YYNGEE. The ends lost 3 bases at V and 4 bases at J; junction bases unmatched: 8. The CDR3 is 15 amino acids. The CDR3 bases are TGTGCCAGCAGCGACCCAAGACAGGGAGCAGATACGCAGTATTTT. Its translation: CASSDPRQGADTQYF.